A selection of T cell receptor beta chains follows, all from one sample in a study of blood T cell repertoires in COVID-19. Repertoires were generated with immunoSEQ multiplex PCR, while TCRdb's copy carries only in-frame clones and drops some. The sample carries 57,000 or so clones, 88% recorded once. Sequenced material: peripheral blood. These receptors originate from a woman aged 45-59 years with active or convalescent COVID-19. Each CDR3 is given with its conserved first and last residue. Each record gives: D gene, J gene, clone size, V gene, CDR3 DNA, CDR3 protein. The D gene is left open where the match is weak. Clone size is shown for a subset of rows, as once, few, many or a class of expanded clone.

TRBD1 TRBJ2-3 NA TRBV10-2 TGCGCCAGCAGCACCGGGACAGGGGGCACAGATACGCAGTATTTT CASSTGTGGTDTQYF
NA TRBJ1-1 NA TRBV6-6 TGTGCCAGCAGTAGTACAGGGCTGGGGGAAGCTTTCTTT CASSSTGLGEAFF
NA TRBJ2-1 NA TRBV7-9 TGTGCCAGCAGCCCCACTCCTGGTGGTGAGCAGTTCTTC CASSPTPGGEQFF
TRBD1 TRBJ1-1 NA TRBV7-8 TGTGCCAGCAGCCCGAAGACAGGGTTTGACACTGAAGCTTTCTTT CASSPKTGFDTEAFF
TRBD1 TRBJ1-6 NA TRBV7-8 TGTGCCAGCAGCGTGACAGGGAGCTCCTATAATTCACCCCTCCACTTT CASSVTGSSYNSPLHF
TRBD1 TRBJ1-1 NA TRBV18 TGTGCCAGCTCACCTAGAACGGGGCAGGGGGACACTGAAGCTTTCTTT CASSPRTGQGDTEAFF
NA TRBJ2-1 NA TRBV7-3 TGTGCCAGCAGCTCTTATACCGGGGGGCGCATGGGGAGTGAGCAGTTCTTC CASSSYTGGRMGSEQFF
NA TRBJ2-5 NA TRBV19 TGTGCCAGTAAGGTATCGACGCGAGCGGTGGTCGAGACCCAGTACTTC CASKVSTRAVVETQYF
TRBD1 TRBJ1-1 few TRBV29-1 TGCAGCGTTGTTCGACAGGGGCAGGACACTGAAGCTTTCTTT CSVVRQGQDTEAFF
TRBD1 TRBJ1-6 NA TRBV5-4 TGTGCCAGCAGCACAGGACAGGGGGCCGTAAGTAATTCACCCCTCCACTTT CASSTGQGAVSNSPLHF
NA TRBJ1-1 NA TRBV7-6 TGTGCCAGCAGCTTATCGGGAGCGAACACTGAAGCTTTCTTT CASSLSGANTEAFF
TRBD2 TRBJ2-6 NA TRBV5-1 TGCGCCAGCAGCTCCCTGGGACTAGCGGGAGACACTGGGGCCAACGTCCTGACTTTC CASSSLGLAGDTGANVLTF
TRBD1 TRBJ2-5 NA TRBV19 TGTGCCAGTAGTACGAGACAGGGCCAAGAGACCCAGTACTTC CASSTRQGQETQYF
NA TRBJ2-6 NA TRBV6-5 TGTGCCAGCAGCCCCCCGGGTGGGGCCAACGTCCTGACTTTC CASSPPGGANVLTF
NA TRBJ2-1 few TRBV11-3 TGTGCCAGCAGCTCCGGACTAGGGGGCAATGAGCAGTTCTTC CASSSGLGGNEQFF
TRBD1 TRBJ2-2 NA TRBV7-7 TGTGCTAGCAGCGCCCTCACAGGGGGCACCGGGGAGCTGTTTTTT CASSALTGGTGELFF
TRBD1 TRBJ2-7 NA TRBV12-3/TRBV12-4 TGTGCCAGCAGTCCCGGGACAGGTGGCGAGCAGTACTTC CASSPGTGGEQYF
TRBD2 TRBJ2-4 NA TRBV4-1 TGCGCCAGCAGCCAAGATCAGGGGGTAGCGGGAGGGATTAAAAACATTCAGTACTTC CASSQDQGVAGGIKNIQYF
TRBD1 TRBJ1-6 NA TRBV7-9 TGTGCCAGCAGATCAGACGGACAGGATTCACCCCTCCACTTT CASRSDGQDSPLHF
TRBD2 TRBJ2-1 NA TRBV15 TGTGCCACCAGCAGGGGGACTAGCGGCGTGCATGAGCAGTTCTTC CATSRGTSGVHEQFF
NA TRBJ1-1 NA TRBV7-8 TGTGCCAGCAGCACCAGGGGCATGAACACTGAAGCTTTCTTT CASSTRGMNTEAFF
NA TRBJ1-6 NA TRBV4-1 TGCGCCAGCAGCCGTGATCGGGACACCTACTCCTATAATTCACCCCTCCACTTT CASSRDRDTYSYNSPLHF
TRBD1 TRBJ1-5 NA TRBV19 TGTGCCAGTAGTGGACGACAGGGAATGGGGCATTTT CASSGRQGMGHF
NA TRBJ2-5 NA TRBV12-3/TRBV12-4 TGTGCCAGCAGCCAGGGGCCACGAGAGACCCAGTACTTC CASSQGPRETQYF
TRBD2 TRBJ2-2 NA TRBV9 TGTGCCAGCAGCGTAAGACTAGCGGGTCCGAACACCGGGGAGCTGTTTTTT CASSVRLAGPNTGELFF
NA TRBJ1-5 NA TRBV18 TGTGCCAGCTCACCAGCCGGGACACTTAACAATCAGCCCCAGCATTTT CASSPAGTLNNQPQHF
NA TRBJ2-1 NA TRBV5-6 TGTGCCAGCAGCTTGGTGGGTAGTGTGGGCCCCTACAATGAGCAGTTCTTC CASSLVGSVGPYNEQFF
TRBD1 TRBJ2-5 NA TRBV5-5 TGTGCCAGCAGCTCCCGGGACAGGGGTAGAGTCTGGGAGACCCAGTACTTC CASSSRDRGRVWETQYF
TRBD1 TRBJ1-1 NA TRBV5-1 TGCGCCAGCAGCTCGGACAGGGACACTGAAGCTTTCTTT CASSSDRDTEAFF
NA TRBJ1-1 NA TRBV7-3 TGTGCCAGCAGCCCGACCCCGGACAGATCTGAAGCTTTCTTT CASSPTPDRSEAFF
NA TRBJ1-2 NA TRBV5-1 TGCGCCAGCAGCTACAGGGATCGCTACACCTTC CASSYRDRYTF
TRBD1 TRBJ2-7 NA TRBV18 TGTGCCAGCTCACCACTTCAGTATGGTTCGGGACAGTATTACGAGCAGTACTTC CASSPLQYGSGQYYEQYF
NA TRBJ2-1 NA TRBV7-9 TGTGCCAGCAGCGTGGAGTTGGGCTACAATGAGCAGTTCTTC CASSVELGYNEQFF
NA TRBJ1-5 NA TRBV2 TGTGCCAGCCACCAGACTTTTAGCAATCAGCCCCAGCATTTT CASHQTFSNQPQHF
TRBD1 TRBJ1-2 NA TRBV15 TGTGCCACCAGCAGCAGTACACCCGGGACAGACTCCTATGGCTACACCTTC CATSSSTPGTDSYGYTF
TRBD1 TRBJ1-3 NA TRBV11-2 TGTGCCAGCAGCTTGGGTAGGGACAGGGGACTCTCTGGAAACACCATATATTTT CASSLGRDRGLSGNTIYF
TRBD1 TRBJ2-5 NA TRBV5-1 TGCGCCAGCGGCATAAGGACAGGGGGCGGGAAGACCCAGTACTTC CASGIRTGGGKTQYF
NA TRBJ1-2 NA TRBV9 TGTGCCAGCAGCCCAACCACATGGGGGGGCGGCTATGGCTACACCTTC CASSPTTWGGGYGYTF
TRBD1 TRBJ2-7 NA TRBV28 TGTGCCAGCAGTATCGGGACAGGCCCTAAGCCACCCTACGAGCAGTACTTC CASSIGTGPKPPYEQYF
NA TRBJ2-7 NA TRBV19 TGTGCCAGTAGCCCCAGCGGCACCCTGGCCATGTTCGAGCAGTACTTC CASSPSGTLAMFEQYF
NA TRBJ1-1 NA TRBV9 TGTGCCAGCAGCGTAGTTGGGGGCAACACTGAAGCTTTCTTT CASSVVGGNTEAFF
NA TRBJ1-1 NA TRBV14 TGTGCCAGCAGCAAGACAGTATACACTGAAGCTTTCTTT CASSKTVYTEAFF
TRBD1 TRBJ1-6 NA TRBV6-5 TGTGCCACCACACCTCAGGGGGCAAATTCACCCCTCCACTTT CATTPQGANSPLHF
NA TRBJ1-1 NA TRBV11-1 TGTGCCAGCAGCCCCCACATTAACACTGAAGCTTTCTTT CASSPHINTEAFF
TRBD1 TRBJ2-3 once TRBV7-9 TGTGCCAGCAGCTTCCCCGGGACAGGGTATGATACGCAGTATTTT CASSFPGTGYDTQYF
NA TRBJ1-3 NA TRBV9 TGTGCCAGCAGCGTAGGGGTGACAGGAGGAAACACCATATATTTT CASSVGVTGGNTIYF
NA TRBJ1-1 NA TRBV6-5 TGTGCCAGCCGATACCCTGGAGCTGAAGCTTTCTTT CASRYPGAEAFF
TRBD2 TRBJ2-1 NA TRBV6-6 TGTGCCAGCAGAGGCGGGAGAGCCAATGAGCAGTTCTTC CASRGGRANEQFF
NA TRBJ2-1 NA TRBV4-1 TGCGCCAGCAGCCTTGGGGCCGTCAGTGAGCAGTTCTTC CASSLGAVSEQFF
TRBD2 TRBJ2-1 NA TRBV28 TGTGCCAGCAATCCTCCACCGGGACTAGCGGGAGGGCCGGGATACAATGAGCAGTTCTTC CASNPPPGLAGGPGYNEQFF
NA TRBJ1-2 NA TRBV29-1 TGCAGCGTTGAAGACCCGGGAATCCCCTATGGCTACACCTTC CSVEDPGIPYGYTF
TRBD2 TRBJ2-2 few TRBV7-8 TGTGCCAGCAGCTTAGTTTCTAGCGGGGCCCTCCGGGGCGGGGAGCTGTTTTTT CASSLVSSGALRGGELFF
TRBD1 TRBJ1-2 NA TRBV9 TGTGCCAGCAGCGCCACAGGGGGCCCCCGCTATGGCTACACCTTC CASSATGGPRYGYTF
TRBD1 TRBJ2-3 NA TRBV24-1 TGTGCCACCAGTGACTCAGACAGGGACGCAGATACGCAGTATTTT CATSDSDRDADTQYF
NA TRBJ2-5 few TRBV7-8 TGTGCCAGCAGCCCTTGGGCCAGTCGGGAGACCCAGTACTTC CASSPWASRETQYF
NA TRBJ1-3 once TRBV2 TGTGCCAGCACCCCTGGACATCTCTCTGGAAACACCATATATTTT CASTPGHLSGNTIYF
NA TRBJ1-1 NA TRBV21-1 TGTGCCAGCAGCAAAAGGCAGAAACAGGGGGCGCGGGGAACTGAAGCTTTCTTT CASSKRQKQGARGTEAFF
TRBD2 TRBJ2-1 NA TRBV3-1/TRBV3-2 TGTGCCAGCAGTGGGACTAGCGGGAGGACCGTGAGCTCCTACAATGAGCAGTTCTTC CASSGTSGRTVSSYNEQFF
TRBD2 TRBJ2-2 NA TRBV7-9 TGTGCCAGCAGCAGAGCGGGGACTAGACGGAGCGGGGAGCTGTTTTTT CASSRAGTRRSGELFF